This T cell receptor beta chain was obtained from a study of blood T cell repertoires in COVID-19 (TCRdb year 2020). Context from the whole study: Collaborator samples came from the United States, Italy and Spain and covered acute and convalescent phases of COVID-19. Where available, HLA class I and class II types were obtained from metadata supplied by the sample provider rather than from assay-based typing. The prospective study material was composed of cDNA or gDNA derived from T cells, B-cell-depleted T cells, or PBMCs. The dataset comprised deeply sampled blood TCRbeta repertoires from subjects exposed to, actively infected with, or recovered from COVID-19. The repertoires were made available in a free public database intended to serve as a resource for research on the immune response to SARS-CoV-2. The samples were drawn from two sources: the first 160 participants of the ongoing ImmuneRACE study, and 1,000 to 1,500 subjects contributed by 6 global collaborators. Nearly every sample came with metadata listing a de-identified subject ID, COVID-19 status, age in years and sex.

TCRbeta CDR3 regions were amplified from genomic DNA by means of the immunoSEQ Assay, a bias-controlled multiplex PCR. Per the original workflow: Nucleated cell counts per sample were estimated from amplification of reference gene primers within the assay. To quantify the absolute abundance of each unique TCRbeta CDR3 rearrangement, sequence reads were collapsed and filtered. For each sample, productive Simpson clonality was calculated as the square root of Simpson's diversity index over productive rearrangements. TCRdb provides this immuneACCESS table in a form limited to in-frame rearrangements. Some clones are lacking; in checked studies, under half of them reflect an unresolved V gene, and why the rest are absent is not known. The V and J calls and the clone size are those of that table, but D and trimming were determined from the DNA. Here the sample has about 140,000 clones; about 80% occur a single time. The top ten constitute approximately 6.5% of the sample.

Each collaborating institution followed its own protocols to collect whole blood in K2EDTA tubes. Collaborator samples were shipped for TCRbeta analysis as frozen whole blood, isolated PBMCs, or DNA extracted from either sample type. To note about this clone: Its antigen remains unidentified. No much larger clonotype is one base removed from it; base qualities were not supplied.

Unmatched junction bases come to 9, with V trimmed by 2 bases and J by 2 bases. The CDR3, cysteine through phenylalanine, is 16 amino acids long. The only DNA kept is the CDR3, 48 bases in frame from the first base. CDR1 and CDR2, looked up from the germline V gene (reference sequence), are SGHKS and YYEKEE. Overall study results and their limits: How much clinical and demographic metadata was included differed by source and by participant, and the metadata was provided uncurated.

This TCR came from a human donor in a cohort sampled during active COVID-19. Sequencing was done on a sample of peripheral blood. The rearrangement combines TRBV5-5 with TRBJ2-5; 7 middle bases align to TRBD2. The CDR3 region reads CASSLSPRLAQETQYF. The nucleotides read TGTGCCAGCAGCTTAAGCCCTCGACTAGCTCAAGAGACCCAGTACTTC.